This T cell receptor beta chain is drawn from a study of blood T cells in healthy people across ages. On this clonotype: Antigen: not known. The junction departs from germline at one end; a sequencing error may be responsible.

PCR was performed a second time for roughly 7 to 12 cycles using a sample-barcoded 5' primer and a J-beta primer mix. TCRdb recomputed calls from the 5' RACE reads with MiXCR, one row per CDR3 protein. Of hundreds of thousands of distinct CDR3 sequences in the sample, 25% to 35% were seen once. The V gene's germline CDR1 is LNHNV and CDR2 YYDKDF (reference sequence). The CDR3 loop spans 15 amino acids. Findings and caveats of the study: TCR beta diversity, measured per million T cells, fell in a roughly linear way with age.

The authors isolated at least 6 million PBMCs per sample. This TCR derives from a woman of 80 years or more in good health. Sequencing was carried out using blood. The genes are TRBV15 and TRBJ1-5; D unresolved. The CDR3 sequence: CATSRDGFLNQPQHF. DNA of the CDR3: TGTGCCACCAGCCGAGACGGGTTCCTCAATCAGCCCCAGCATTTT.